Presented here are 8 T cell receptor beta chains from one specimen sequenced in a study of blood T cell repertoires in COVID-19. TCRdb keeps only in-frame clones here, not all; method: immunoSEQ multiplex PCR. The sample has approximately 100,000 clones, over 85% seen once. The sequencing input was peripheral blood. The receptor set was obtained from a human donor with COVID-19, enrolled during active disease. The donor label of this sample is uncertain.

V and J are TRBV5-1 and TRBJ1-3; the D gene is possibly TRBD1 (6 bases). Trimming shortened V by 0 bases and J by 2 bases, and 9 bases separated the two germline ends. CDR1 is SGHRS and CDR2 is YFSETQ in the germline V gene. This CDR3 region has 15 residues. CDR3 bases: TGCGCCAGCAGCTTGGACAGGGCGACTGGAAACACCATATATTTT. Translated, it gives CASSLDRATGNTIYF.

The V call is TRBV20-1, the J call TRBJ2-5; 14 bases line up with TRBD2. The J segment lost 3 bases and the V segment lost 3 bases, leaving 6 bases of the junction unmatched. In germline, CDR1 is DFQATT, CDR2 SNEGSKA (reference sequence). The CDR3 has 16 residues. The CDR3 DNA reads as TGCAGTGCTAGTGGACTAGCGGGGGGTTTCAAAGAGACCCAGTACTTC. It specifies CSASGLAGGFKETQYF.

The chain employs TRBV5-4 and TRBJ2-1; perhaps TRBD2 as D (5 bases). V lost 4 bases and J lost 7, with 12 bases in between. This CDR3 has 13 amino acids. Germline V CDR1 and CDR2: SGHNT, YYREEE (reference sequence). The chain's CDR3 is CASSSPPGNEQFF. The CDR3 bases are TGTGCCAGCAGCAGTCCCCCGGGGAATGAGCAGTTCTTC.

This clone was detected only a few times. The chain is built from TRBV19 and TRBJ1-3; D gene uncertain. Trimming took off 11 bases at V and 4 bases at J, with 21 bases between the two ends. Germline V CDR1 and CDR2: LNHDA, SQIVND (reference sequence). This CDR3 has 15 residues. The CDR3 reads CAVMGRAEKGNTIYF. The DNA for the CDR3 is TGTGCCGTGATGGGGAGGGCTGAGAAGGGAAACACCATATATTTT.

This sequence joins TRBV3-1 (or the pseudogene TRBV3-2) and TRBJ1-5; D might be TRBD1 (5 bases). The CDR3 runs 15 residues. Trimming took 0 bases from V and 2 from J, leaving 8 bases between them. The germline CDR1 and CDR2 sequences are LGHDT and YNNKEL (reference sequence). The chain's CDR3 is CASSQETGRNQPQHF. The CDR3 bases are TGTGCCAGCAGCCAAGAAACAGGACGCAATCAGCCCCAGCATTTT.

V is TRBV10-3 and J is TRBJ1-2, with 7 bases that match TRBD1. The germline V gene has CDR1 ENHRY and CDR2 SYGVKD. Trimming took 6 bases from V and 2 from J; bases not matched to a gene: 9. This CDR3 spans 15 amino acids. The CDR3 protein is CAIREAGTENYGYTF. CDR3 in DNA: TGTGCCATCAGGGAGGCCGGGACAGAGAACTATGGCTACACCTTC.

The chain uses TRBV5-6 and TRBJ2-3; 12 nucleotides align to TRBD2. V trimming: 1 base; J trimming: 3 bases; junction bases outside the gene matches: 3. Germline values: CDR1 SGHDT, CDR2 YYEEEE. This CDR3 has 16 residues. For the CDR3, the DNA is TGTGCCAGCAGCTTGACCGGGACTAGCGGGACAGATACGCAGTATTTT. It encodes CASSLTGTSGTDTQYF.

V usage is TRBV19 and J usage is TRBJ2-1; tentative D call: TRBD2 (5 bases). Germline values: CDR1 LNHDA, CDR2 SQIVND (reference sequence). The CDR3 extends over 16 amino acids. V shed 6 bases and J shed 9 bases, with 24 bases lying between them. The CDR3 is CASSPAQRGILREQFF. CDR3 DNA sequence: TGTGCCAGTAGCCCTGCCCAACGGGGTATCTTACGTGAGCAGTTCTTC.